Listed below are T cell receptor beta chains from one sample, sequenced in a study of T cells in Graves' hyperthyroidism and ophthalmopathy. TCRdb passed the multiplex PCR reads through MiXCR, listing each CDR3 protein once. The sample holds nearly 750,000 distinct CDR3 sequences, approximately 40% seen once. The source material was blood. These receptor sequences come from a woman in her thirties or forties with Graves' hyperthyroidism. CDR3s include the opening cysteine and the closing phenylalanine or tryptophan. A D gene is named only where the DNA matches it firmly. Clone size is given for some rows only: seen once, a few or many times, or a class if the clone is expanded.

>TRBJ2-2|NA|TRBV5-6|few|17
CASSFLTGSGNTGELFF
TGTGCCAGCAGCTTTTTGACGGGAAGTGGGAACACCGGGGAGCTGTTTTTT
>TRBJ2-3|TRBD2|TRBV29-1|NA|14
CSVVPSGSTDTQYF
TGCAGCGTTGTTCCTAGCGGGAGTACAGATACGCAGTATTTT
>TRBJ1-2|NA|TRBV19|many|17
CASSMISWSKTNYGYTF
TGTGCCAGTAGTATGATTTCATGGTCAAAAACTAACTATGGCTACACCTTC
>TRBJ1-1|NA|TRBV19|few|12
CASSMGGVIAFF
TGTGCCAGTAGTATGGGGGGAGTGATAGCTTTCTTT
>TRBJ2-5|NA|TRBV2|many|14
CASLWAVPGETQYF
TGTGCCAGTTTGTGGGCGGTCCCTGGGGAGACCCAGTACTTC
>TRBJ2-7|NA|TRBV20-1|few|12
CSARDLIDEQYF
TGCAGTGCTAGAGACCTAATCGACGAGCAGTACTTC
>TRBJ1-5|NA|TRBV10-3|once|13
CASIGQNNQPQHF
TGTGCCAGCATCGGACAGAATAATCAGCCCCAGCATTTT
>TRBJ2-5|TRBD2|TRBV19|NA|15
CASSTWLAGKEAQYF
TGTGCCAGTAGTACTTGGCTAGCGGGGAAAGAGGCCCAGTACTTC
>TRBJ1-2|TRBD1|TRBV6-2/TRBV6-3|NA|19
CASSEIHGTGLPFNYGYTF
TGTGCCAGCAGTGAGATCCACGGGACAGGGCTTCCTTTTAACTATGGCTACACCTTC
>TRBJ1-1|NA|TRBV4-1|many|15
CASSPREQGGTEAFF
TGCGCCAGCAGCCCGAGGGAACAGGGAGGGACTGAAGCTTTCTTT
>TRBJ1-1|TRBD1|TRBV20-1|NA|14
CSAREQGGYTEAFF
TGCAGTGCTAGAGAGCAGGGGGGGTACACTGAGGCTTTCTTT
>TRBJ1-6|NA|TRBV4-3|many|14
CASSQDLGNSPLHF
TGCGCCAGCAGCCAAGATCTTGGGAATTCACCCCTCCACTTT
>TRBJ2-2|NA|TRBV6-4|NA|13
CASMATLSGELFF
TGTGCCAGCATGGCGACTCTATCCGGGGAGCTGTTTTTT
>TRBJ2-2|TRBD2|TRBV10-3|NA|16
CASSRGAGVNTGELFF
TGTGCCAGCAGCCGCGGAGCGGGAGTCAATACCGGGGAGCTGTTTTTT
>TRBJ2-5|TRBD2|TRBV20-1|few|14
CSARWLAGKETQYF
TGCAGTGCTAGATGGTTAGCGGGGAAAGAGACCCAGTACTTC
>TRBJ1-2|TRBD1|TRBV10-3|NA|13
CASSKGANYGYTF
TGTGCCAGCAGTAAGGGGGCAAACTATGGCTACACCTTC
>TRBJ1-6|NA|TRBV2|NA|12
CASSVEGGSLHF
TGTGCCAGCAGTGTGGAGGGGGGCTCCCTCCACTTT
>TRBJ1-2|NA|TRBV27|NA|15
CASSFTGTPLYGYTF
TGTGCCAGCAGTTTTACTGGGACACCACTTTATGGCTACACCTTC
>TRBJ1-2|NA|TRBV19|many|12
CASIGLGPQYTF
TGTGCCAGTATCGGGCTGGGACCTCAGTACACCTTC
>TRBJ2-7|NA|TRBV7-2|many|13
CASSLVDSHEQYF
TGTGCCAGCAGCTTAGTTGACAGCCACGAGCAGTACTTC
>TRBJ2-7|TRBD1|TRBV6-5|NA|15
CASSQYATGGNEQYF
TGTGCCAGCAGCCAGTATGCGACAGGGGGCAACGAGCAGTACTTC
>TRBJ1-2|NA|TRBV4-2|few|13
CASSQFQGLGYTF
TGTGCCAGCAGCCAGTTTCAGGGGCTCGGCTACACCTTC
>TRBJ1-1|TRBD1|TRBV9|NA|12
CAPQGANPEAFF
TGTGCTCCCCAGGGGGCGAACCCTGAAGCTTTCTTT
>TRBJ1-2|TRBD1|TRBV9|NA|13
CASSVGQGEGHTF
TGTGCCAGCAGCGTAGGACAGGGTGAAGGCCACACCTTC
>TRBJ2-7|TRBD2|TRBV7-3|NA|15
CASSSPGTSGNEQYF
TGTGCCAGCAGTTCTCCCGGGACTAGCGGGAACGAGCAGTACTTC
>TRBJ2-5|NA|TRBV5-1|once|16
CASSRQAGYRGETQYF
TGCGCCAGCAGCCGACAGGCAGGTTACCGTGGAGAGACCCAGTACTTC
>TRBJ2-7|NA|TRBV10-3|NA|15
CASGLSTVEIDEQYF
TGTGCCAGCGGTCTCTCGACGGTAGAAATCGACGAGCAGTACTTC
>TRBJ1-4|NA|TRBV7-9|many|16
CASSSRAWSVDEKLFF
TGTGCCAGCAGCTCACGGGCGTGGTCGGTCGACGAAAAACTGTTTTTT
>TRBJ1-5|NA|TRBV20-1|NA|12
CSAREGSQHQHF
TGCAGTGCTAGAGAAGGGTCCCAGCACCAGCATTTT
>TRBJ2-7|TRBD2|TRBV7-2|NA|15
CASSLAGGDPYEQYF
TGTGCCAGCAGCCTCGCGGGGGGCGACCCCTACGAGCAGTACTTC
>TRBJ1-5|TRBD1|TRBV15|many|18
CATSRGLGGTALSQPQHF
TGTGCCACCAGCAGAGGGCTTGGGGGGACAGCGCTTTCCCAGCCCCAGCATTTT
>TRBJ1-1|NA|TRBV4-3|NA|17
CASSQAQFREMNTEAFF
TGCGCCAGCAGCCAAGCCCAATTTAGAGAAATGAACACTGAAGCTTTCTTT
>TRBJ1-6|TRBD1|TRBV19|NA|15
CASSRAGQRSSPLHF
TGTGCCAGTTCGAGGGCGGGACAGCGGAGTTCACCCCTCCACTTT